This T cell receptor (beta chain) derives from a study of blood T cell repertoires in COVID-19. The wider study: The United States, Italy and Spain provided the acute and convalescent COVID-19 samples. Sources were T cells, B-cell-depleted T cells, or PBMCs; the material itself was cDNA or gDNA.

The trim removed 9 bases at V and 6 bases at J, leaving 6 bases unmatched. The CDR3 has 13 residues. In germline, CDR1 is LNHDA, CDR2 SQIVND (reference sequence). How the authors handled the data: Reference gene primers were amplified, and this amplification served to estimate nucleated cell counts. Some clones are missing from TCRdb's copy, which holds only in-frame ones; the method was immunoSEQ multiplex PCR. V, J and clone size are those of that table, while D and trimming were read from the DNA. This table holds about 62,000 clones, 65% to 85% found once. The gene calls are TRBV19 and TRBJ2-3, with 10 bases fitting TRBD2. Sequenced input: peripheral blood. The TCR was taken from a woman in her fifties or sixties with active or convalescent COVID-19. CDR3: CASAFSGRDTQYF. CDR3 in DNA: TGTGCCAGCGCGTTTAGCGGGAGGGATACGCAGTATTTT.